This is a list of T cell receptor beta chains from one sample in a study of blood T cell repertoires in COVID-19. Repertoires were generated with immunoSEQ multiplex PCR, while TCRdb's copy carries only in-frame clones and drops some. This table has around 180,000 clones, more than 75% appearing once. The sequenced sample was PBMCs or T cells enriched from blood (not recorded which). The receptors derive from a woman in her forties or fifties with acute COVID-19. The CDR3 runs from the conserved cysteine through the conserved F or W. A D gene is named only where the DNA matches it firmly.

TRBV29-1	TRBJ2-1	TRBD2	TGCAGCGTTGTGGGCGGGGGGGTTTACAATGAGCAGTTCTTC	CSVVGGGVYNEQFF
TRBV7-2	TRBJ1-5	-	TGTGCCAGCAGCTTAGGCCGAAGGGAGAATCAGCCCCAGCATTTT	CASSLGRRENQPQHF
TRBV24-1	TRBJ1-1	-	TGTGCCACCAGTGCAGGAGGGGTAAGCACTGAAGCTTTCTTT	CATSAGGVSTEAFF
TRBV14	TRBJ1-2	TRBD1	TGTGCCAGCAGCCGAGCGATCCGGGACAGGGGAAACTATGGCTACACCTTC	CASSRAIRDRGNYGYTF
TRBV6-5	TRBJ1-1	-	TGTGCCACACACCTGAGGAGCACTGAAGCTTTCTTT	CATHLRSTEAFF
TRBV7-8	TRBJ2-6	TRBD1	TGTGCCAGCAGCTTAGCGCGGAGGACAGGGGGTCAATCTGGGGCCAACGTCCTGACTTTC	CASSLARRTGGQSGANVLTF
TRBV30	TRBJ1-2	TRBD1	TGTGCCTGGAGTGTACCCACGGCAGGGGGTCTTGGGTGGACCTTC	CAWSVPTAGGLGWTF
TRBV5-1	TRBJ1-1	-	TGCGCCAGCAGTCGCGGGACTTCGAGTTCCGCTTTCTTT	CASSRGTSSSAFF
TRBV6-5	TRBJ1-2	-	TGTGCCAGCAGTTACATATTAGGACATACCTATGGCTACACCTTC	CASSYILGHTYGYTF
TRBV5-1	TRBJ1-2	TRBD1	TGCGCCAGCAGCTCTTATCAGGGGGGCACCTTC	CASSSYQGGTF
TRBV12-3/TRBV12-4	TRBJ1-1	TRBD1	TGTGCCAGCAGTTGGGACAGTAACACTGAAGCTTTCTTT	CASSWDSNTEAFF
TRBV28	TRBJ1-2	-	TGTGCCAGCCATCAGGAACGGGAGGGCTACACCTTC	CASHQEREGYTF
TRBV2	TRBJ1-5	-	TGTGCCAGCAGAGCTCAGGGTGTACGCAATCAGCCCCAGCATTTT	CASRAQGVRNQPQHF